This paragraph covers one T cell receptor beta chain sequence. CDR3 length: 15 residues. Germline V gene lookup returns CDR1 MNHEY and CDR2 SMNVEV (reference sequence). Trimming shortened V by 5 bases and J by 6 bases, and 19 bases separated the two germline ends. This specimen comes from a study of blood T cell repertoires in COVID-19. The wider study: Samples came from the United States, Italy and Spain, spanning acute and convalescent COVID-19. Sources were T cells, B-cell-depleted T cells, or PBMCs; the material itself was cDNA or gDNA.

Study processing details: For nucleated cells, counts were estimated from reference gene primer amplification. The method was immunoSEQ multiplex PCR; TCRdb's version includes in-frame clones alone and lacks a portion of them. For V, J and clone size, that table is used; D and trimming come from the DNA. In the table there are around 100,000 clones, roughly 84% of which are singletons. The clonotype originates from a man in his 70s with active or convalescent COVID-19. Sequencing was performed on peripheral blood. V gene TRBV27 combines with J gene TRBJ1-1; D not certain. The CDR3 here is CASSREARAVSEAFF. In nucleotides, the CDR3 is TGTGCCAGCAGTCGAGAAGCTAGAGCAGTTTCTGAAGCTTTCTTT.